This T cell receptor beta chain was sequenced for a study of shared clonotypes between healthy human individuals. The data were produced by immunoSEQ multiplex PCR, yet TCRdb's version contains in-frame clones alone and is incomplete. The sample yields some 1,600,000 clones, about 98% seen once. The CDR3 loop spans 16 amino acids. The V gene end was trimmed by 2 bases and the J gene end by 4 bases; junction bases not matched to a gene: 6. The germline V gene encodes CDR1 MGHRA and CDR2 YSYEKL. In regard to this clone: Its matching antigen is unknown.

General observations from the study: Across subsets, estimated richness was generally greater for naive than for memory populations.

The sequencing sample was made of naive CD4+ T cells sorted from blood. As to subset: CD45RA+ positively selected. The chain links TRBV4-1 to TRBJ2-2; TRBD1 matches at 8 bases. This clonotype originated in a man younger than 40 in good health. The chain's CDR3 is CASSQMQGAGTGELFF. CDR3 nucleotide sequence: TGCGCCAGCAGCCAAATGCAGGGGGCGGGCACCGGGGAGCTGTTTTTT.